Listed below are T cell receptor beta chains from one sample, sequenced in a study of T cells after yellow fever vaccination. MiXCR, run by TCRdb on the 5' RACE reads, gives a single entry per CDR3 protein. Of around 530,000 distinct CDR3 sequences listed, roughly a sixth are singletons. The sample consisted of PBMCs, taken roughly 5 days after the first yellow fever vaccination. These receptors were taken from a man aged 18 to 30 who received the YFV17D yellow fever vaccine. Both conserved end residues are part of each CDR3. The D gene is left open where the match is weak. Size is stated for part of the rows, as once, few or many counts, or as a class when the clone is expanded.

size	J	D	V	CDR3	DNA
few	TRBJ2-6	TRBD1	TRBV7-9	CASSLGTGRSGANVLTF	TGTGCCAGCAGCTTAGGGACAGGGCGCTCTGGGGCCAACGTCCTGACTTTC
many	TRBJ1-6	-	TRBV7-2	CASSLGSGTTSPLHF	TGTGCCAGCAGCTTAGGCTCCGGGACTACTTCACCCCTCCACTTT
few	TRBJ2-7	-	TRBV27	CASSLRQRYEQYF	TGTGCCAGCAGTTTAAGACAACGATACGAGCAGTACTTC
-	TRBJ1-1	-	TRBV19	CASSIGGLYDTEAFF	TGTGCCAGTAGTATAGGGGGGCTGTACGACACTGAAGCTTTCTTT
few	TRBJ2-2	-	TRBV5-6	CASRQAGGELFF	TGTGCCAGCAGACAGGCCGGCGGGGAGCTGTTTTTT
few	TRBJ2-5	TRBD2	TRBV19	CASTLTSGGQETQYF	TGTGCCAGTACCTTGACTAGCGGGGGGCAAGAGACCCAGTACTTC
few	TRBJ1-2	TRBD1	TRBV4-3	CASSQDPTGPLGYTF	TGCGCCAGCAGCCAAGACCCGACAGGGCCGCTGGGCTACACCTTC
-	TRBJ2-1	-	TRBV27	CASSLSRWGGYEQFF	TGTGCCAGCAGTTTATCGCGGTGGGGTGGCTATGAGCAGTTCTTC
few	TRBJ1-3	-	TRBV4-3	CASSQGAGISGNTIYF	TGCGCCAGCAGCCAAGGGGCAGGGATATCTGGAAACACCATATATTTT
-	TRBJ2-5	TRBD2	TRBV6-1	CASRGRLAGELETQYF	TGTGCCAGCAGAGGAAGACTAGCGGGGGAATTGGAGACCCAGTACTTC
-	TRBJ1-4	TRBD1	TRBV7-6	CASSRDRSNEKLFF	TGTGCCAGCAGCCGGGACAGGAGTAATGAAAAACTGTTTTTT
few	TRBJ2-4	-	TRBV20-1	CSATEGTAKNIQYF	TGCAGTGCTACGGAGGGGACTGCCAAAAACATTCAGTACTTC
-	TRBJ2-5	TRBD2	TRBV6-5	CASSLAGGVEETQYF	TGTGCCAGCAGCTTAGCGGGGGGAGTGGAAGAGACCCAGTACTTC
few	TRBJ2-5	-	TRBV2	CASSDVGMETQYF	TGTGCCAGCAGTGACGTGGGGATGGAGACCCAGTACTTC
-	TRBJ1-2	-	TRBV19	CASSSMMVAGRMNGYTF	TGTGCCAGTAGTAGTATGATGGTAGCAGGGCGCATGAATGGCTACACCTTC
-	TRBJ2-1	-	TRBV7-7	CASSSGEWGDNEQFF	TGTGCCAGCAGCTCCGGGGAGTGGGGGGACAATGAGCAGTTCTTC
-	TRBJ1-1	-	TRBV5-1	CASSFQGTSTEAFF	TGCGCCAGCAGCTTTCAAGGTACGAGCACTGAAGCTTTCTTT
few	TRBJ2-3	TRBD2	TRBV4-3	CASSYKVGSGEPDTQYF	TGCGCCAGCAGCTACAAGGTTGGTAGCGGGGAGCCAGATACGCAGTATTTT
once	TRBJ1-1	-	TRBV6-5	CASSYFRPRGGDTEAFF	TGTGCCAGCAGTTACTTTCGCCCCCGGGGAGGGGACACTGAAGCTTTCTTT
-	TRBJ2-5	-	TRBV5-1	CASQQGRQETQYF	TGCGCCAGCCAACAGGGTAGACAAGAGACCCAGTACTTC
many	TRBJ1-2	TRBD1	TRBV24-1	CATSDRVSGTGGIGYTF	TGTGCCACCAGTGATCGAGTGTCCGGGACAGGGGGCATTGGCTACACCTTC
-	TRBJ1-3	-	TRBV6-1	CASSEGVGSGNTIYF	TGTGCCAGCAGTGAAGGGGTAGGGTCCGGAAACACCATATATTTT
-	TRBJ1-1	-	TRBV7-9	CASSSRGRDTEAFF	TGTGCCAGCAGCTCTCGGGGGAGGGACACTGAAGCTTTCTTT
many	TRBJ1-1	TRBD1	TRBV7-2	CASSSTGGIAEAFF	TGTGCCAGCAGCTCGACAGGGGGCATTGCTGAAGCTTTCTTT
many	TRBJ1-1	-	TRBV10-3	CAISATSNTEAFF	TGTGCCATCAGTGCAACGAGTAACACTGAAGCTTTCTTT
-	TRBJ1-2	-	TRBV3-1	CASSQVQQYHGYTF	TGTGCCAGCAGCCAAGTGCAACAGTACCATGGCTACACCTTC
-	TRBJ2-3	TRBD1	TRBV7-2	CASSFPRDRYTDTQYF	TGTGCCAGCAGCTTCCCCCGGGACAGATACACAGATACGCAGTATTTT
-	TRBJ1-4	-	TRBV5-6	CASSGRPTYNEKLFF	TGTGCCAGCAGCGGACGGCCAACTTATAATGAAAAACTGTTTTTT
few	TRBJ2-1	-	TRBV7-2	CASRTGGTSYNEQFF	TGTGCCAGCAGAACCGGGGGCACCTCCTACAATGAGCAGTTCTTC